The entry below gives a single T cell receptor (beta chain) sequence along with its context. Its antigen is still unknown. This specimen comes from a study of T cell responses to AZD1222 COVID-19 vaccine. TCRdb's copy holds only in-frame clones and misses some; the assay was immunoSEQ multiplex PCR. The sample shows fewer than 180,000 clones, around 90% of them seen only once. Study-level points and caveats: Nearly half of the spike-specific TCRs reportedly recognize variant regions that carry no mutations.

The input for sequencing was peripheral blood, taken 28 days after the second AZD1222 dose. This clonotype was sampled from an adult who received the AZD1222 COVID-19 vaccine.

CDR3 amino acids: CASSLDGGGYTEAFF. CDR3 nucleotides: TGTGCCAGCAGCTTAGATGGTGGGGGGTACACTGAAGCTTTCTTT. V gene TRBV7-6 combines with J gene TRBJ1-1; maybe TRBD1 (5 bases). The CDR3 has 15 amino acids. V gave up 1 base and J gave up 3 bases, with 12 bases separating them. The V gene's germline CDR1 is SGHVS and CDR2 FNYEAQ.